This T cell receptor beta chain was identified in a study of monozygotic twins with inflammatory bowel disease. Each CDR3 protein gets one entry in TCRdb, which reprocessed the 5' RACE reads and gives no DNA. This sample contains roughly 320,000 distinct CDR3 sequences. Germline loops: CDR1 DFQATT, CDR2 SNEGSKA (reference sequence). The CDR3 is 15 residues long. The sequenced sample was blood. The genes are TRBV20-1 and TRBJ2-1. The TCR comes from a human donor with ulcerative colitis or Crohn's disease, or a healthy co-twin of an affected twin (not recorded which). CDR3 protein: CSARDLTADYNEQFF.